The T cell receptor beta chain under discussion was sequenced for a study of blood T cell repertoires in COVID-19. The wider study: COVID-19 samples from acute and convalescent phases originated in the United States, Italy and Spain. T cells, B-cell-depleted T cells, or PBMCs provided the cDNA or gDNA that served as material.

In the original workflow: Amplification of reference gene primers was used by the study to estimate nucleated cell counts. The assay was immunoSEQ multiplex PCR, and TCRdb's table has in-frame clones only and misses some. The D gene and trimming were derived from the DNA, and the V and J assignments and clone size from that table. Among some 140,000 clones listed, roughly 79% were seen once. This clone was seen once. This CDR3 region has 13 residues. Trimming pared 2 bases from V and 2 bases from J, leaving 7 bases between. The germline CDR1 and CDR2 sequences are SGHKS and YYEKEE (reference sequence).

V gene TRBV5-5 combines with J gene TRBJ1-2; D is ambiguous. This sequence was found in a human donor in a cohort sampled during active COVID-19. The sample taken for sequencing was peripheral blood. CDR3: CASSFAGNYGYTF. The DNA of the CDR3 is TGTGCCAGCAGCTTTGCGGGGAACTATGGCTACACCTTC.